This T cell receptor beta chain was recovered during a study of a mutant IDH1 vaccine in newly diagnosed glioma. Study summary: Vaccine administration was initiated 4-6 weeks following radiotherapy alone, or with temozolomide cycles. Treated patients showed a male proportion of 62.5%, a female proportion of about 40%, and a mean age of 40.4 years. General study points: Vaccine-induced immune responses occurred in under 95% of patients. Changes in top peripheral clonotypes did not appear linked to pseudoprogression.

The time point was: week 5, during vaccination. Every vaccination contained 300 ug of the mutant IDH1 20-mer peptide and was paired with topical imiquimod. Per the germline V gene, CDR1 is LGHNA and CDR2 is YNFKEQ. The CDR3 has 17 amino acids. With 0 bases removed from V and 2 bases from J, the gap between germline ends came to 13 bases. Profiling relied on immunoSEQ multiplex PCR, and the TCRdb table lists in-frame clones only, not all of them. The data show about 60,000 clones, roughly four fifths seen once. This clone turned up a few times. The antigen is unknown. The sample was PBMCs, taken from a glioma patient whose treatment included an IDH1 peptide vaccine. The rearrangement joins TRBV4-2 to TRBJ1-4; D is unclear. This sequence was found in a woman in her fifties or sixties with glioma. CDR3 nucleotide sequence: TGTGCCAGCAGCCAAGAGGGCGGCGGGCCTACTAATGAAAAACTGTTTTTT. This gives the protein CASSQEGGGPTNEKLFF.